The T cell receptor beta chain described here comes from a study of technical replicates of blood from a few donors. Looked up from germline, CDR1 is SGDLS and CDR2 is YYNGEE. V lost 0 bases, J lost 4 bases, and 9 bases lay in between. This CDR3 region has 14 residues. Generated by immunoSEQ multiplex PCR, the TCRdb table keeps only in-frame clones and is missing some. Of about 70,000 clones detected, approximately 94% appear once; the ten largest clones hold over 0.35%. Sample: T cells isolated from PBMCs. The sequence derives from a human donor in good health. This chain links TRBV9 with TRBJ2-3; D call uncertain. CDR3 in DNA: TGTGCCAGCAGCGTAGGCCTAAGTTCAGATACGCAGTATTTT. Translating it yields CASSVGLSSDTQYF. The entire variable domain, with the rest obtained from reference TRBV9 and TRBJ2-3, is as follows: DSGVTQTPKHLITATGQRVTLRCSPRSGDLSVYWYQQSLDQGLQFLIQYYNGEERAKGNILERFSAQQFPDLHSELNLSSLELGDSALYFCASSVGLSSDTQYFGPGTRLTVL.